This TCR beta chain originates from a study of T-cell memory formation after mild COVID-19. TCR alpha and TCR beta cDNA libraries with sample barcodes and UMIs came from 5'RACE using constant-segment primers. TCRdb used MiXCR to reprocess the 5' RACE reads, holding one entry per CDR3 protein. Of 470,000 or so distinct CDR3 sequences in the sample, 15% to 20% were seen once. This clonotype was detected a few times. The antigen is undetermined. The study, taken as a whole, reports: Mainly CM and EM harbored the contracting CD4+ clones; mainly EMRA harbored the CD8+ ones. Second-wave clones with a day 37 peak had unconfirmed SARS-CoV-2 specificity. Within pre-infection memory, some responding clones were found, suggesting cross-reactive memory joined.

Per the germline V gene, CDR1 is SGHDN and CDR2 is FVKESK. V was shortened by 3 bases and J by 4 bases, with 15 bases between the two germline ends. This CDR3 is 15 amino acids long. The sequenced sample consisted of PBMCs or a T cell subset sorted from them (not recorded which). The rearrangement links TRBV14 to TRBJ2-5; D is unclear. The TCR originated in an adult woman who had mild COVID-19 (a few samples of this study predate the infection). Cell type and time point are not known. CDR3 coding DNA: TGTGCCAGCAGCCACCTAGGACGCGGTGGAGAGACCCAGTACTTC. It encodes CASSHLGRGGETQYF.